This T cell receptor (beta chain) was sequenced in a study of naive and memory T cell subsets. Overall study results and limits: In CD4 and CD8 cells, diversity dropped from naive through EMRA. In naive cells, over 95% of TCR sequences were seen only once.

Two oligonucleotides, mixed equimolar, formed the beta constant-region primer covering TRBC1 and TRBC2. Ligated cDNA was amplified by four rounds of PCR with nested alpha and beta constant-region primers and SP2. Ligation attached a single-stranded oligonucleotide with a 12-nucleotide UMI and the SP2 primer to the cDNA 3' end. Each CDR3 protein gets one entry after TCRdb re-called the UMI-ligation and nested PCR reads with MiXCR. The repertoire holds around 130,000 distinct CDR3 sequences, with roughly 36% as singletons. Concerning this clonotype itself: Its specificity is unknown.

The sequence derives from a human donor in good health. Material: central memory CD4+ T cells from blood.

As DNA, the CDR3 is TGTGCCAGCAGCGGCCCCCGCGAGACCCAGTACTTC. It translates to CASSGPRETQYF. The chain links TRBV9 to TRBJ2-5; D is undetermined. The V and J ends lost 3 bases and 5 bases respectively, with 8 bases between them. Per germline, CDR1 SGDLS and CDR2 YYNGEE. CDR3 size: 12 residues.